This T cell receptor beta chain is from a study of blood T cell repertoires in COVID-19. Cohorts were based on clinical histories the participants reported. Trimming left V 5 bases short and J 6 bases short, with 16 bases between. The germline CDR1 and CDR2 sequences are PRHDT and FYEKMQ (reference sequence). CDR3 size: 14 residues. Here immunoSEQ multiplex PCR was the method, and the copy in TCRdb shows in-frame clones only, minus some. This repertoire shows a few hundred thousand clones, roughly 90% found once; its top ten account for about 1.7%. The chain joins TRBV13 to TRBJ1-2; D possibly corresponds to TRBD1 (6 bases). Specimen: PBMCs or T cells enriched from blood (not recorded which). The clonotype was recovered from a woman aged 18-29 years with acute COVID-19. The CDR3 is CASSPSTGNDGYTF. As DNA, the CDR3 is TGTGCCAGCAGCCCCTCAACAGGGAACGATGGCTACACCTTC.